Listed here is a single T cell receptor beta chain. Assay used: immunoSEQ multiplex PCR; TCRdb lists only in-frame clones, some missing. The table lists fewer than 500,000 clones, roughly nine tenths of them singletons. This sample is drawn from a study of blood T cell repertoires in COVID-19. On the study more broadly: COVID-19 samples, acute and convalescent, were from the United States, Italy and Spain.

Cohort 3 donors counted as recovered after two negative PCRs, clearance, or resolved symptoms. The CDR3 contains 16 residues. J gave up 5 bases and V 0 bases, and 10 bases lay outside the gene matches. The germline V gene encodes CDR1 SGHNT and CDR2 YYREEE (reference sequence). Sequencing input: PBMCs or T cells enriched from blood (not recorded which). The rearrangement uses TRBV5-4 and TRBJ2-5; 7 nucleotides line up with TRBD1. The receptor's source is a man aged 25 to 40 who had recovered from COVID-19. Here the CDR3 reads CASSLGQGVDAETQYF. CDR3 nucleotide sequence: TGTGCCAGCAGCTTGGGTCAGGGGGTAGATGCTGAGACCCAGTACTTC.